This is a list of T cell receptor beta chains from one sample in a study of cytomegalovirus exposure and HLA in healthy donors. Assay: immunoSEQ multiplex PCR; the TCRdb copy retains only in-frame clones and omits some. In the table there are roughly 100,000 clones, approximately 90% of which are singletons. The material sequenced was PBMCs. The receptors shown here come from a woman under 30 in good health and CMV-seropositive. CDR3s include the opening cysteine and the closing phenylalanine or tryptophan. D genes are given only for firm matches. Rows may omit the clone size; those that give it use once, few, many or a size class.

v_gene,j_gene,abundance,d_gene,CDR3nt,CDR3aa
TRBV5-1,TRBJ2-4,-,TRBD2,TGCGCCAGCAGCTTGGGCCTAGCGGGGGGGCCGCTAGCCAAAAACATTCAGTACTTC,CASSLGLAGGPLAKNIQYF
TRBV5-5,TRBJ2-7,few,-,TGTGCCAGCAGCTTGTGGGGAGGGCAGTACTTC,CASSLWGGQYF
TRBV5-5,TRBJ2-7,-,TRBD1,TGTGCCAGCAGCTTGGCCGGGACAGCCAGCTACGAGCAGTACTTC,CASSLAGTASYEQYF
TRBV19,TRBJ1-5,-,-,TGTGCCAGTAGTATAGTTTCGACAGAGCCCCAGCATTTT,CASSIVSTEPQHF
TRBV7-6,TRBJ2-3,-,-,TGTGCCAGCAGCCCTCTGGGGGGAAATACGCAGTATTTT,CASSPLGGNTQYF
TRBV5-6,TRBJ2-1,-,TRBD1,TGTGCCAGCACCCTCCGAGGGACAGGGTTTAATGAGCAGTTCTTC,CASTLRGTGFNEQFF
TRBV10-3,TRBJ2-3,few,-,TGTGCCACACAAGTGGCGGCGGCAGATACGCAGTATTTT,CATQVAAADTQYF
TRBV6-1,TRBJ1-1,-,-,TGTGCCAGCCTCTCCAGGGGCATGAACACTGAAGCTTTCTTT,CASLSRGMNTEAFF
TRBV29-1,TRBJ1-2,once,TRBD1,TGCAGCGGCGGACAGGGGGCGGTCAACTATGGCTACACCTTC,CSGGQGAVNYGYTF
TRBV27,TRBJ1-5,few,TRBD1,TGTGCCAGCAGTGACAGGGCAGGTCAGCCCCAGCATTTT,CASSDRAGQPQHF
TRBV2,TRBJ2-7,-,-,TGTGCCAGCAAGGGGGGGCGCGAGCAGTACTTC,CASKGGREQYF
TRBV18,TRBJ1-3,few,-,TGTGCCAGCTCACCGGATAGGGGCGCTGGAAACACCATATATTTT,CASSPDRGAGNTIYF
TRBV28,TRBJ1-2,-,-,TGTGCCAGCAGCTCCCCGGGTCCACAAAACTATGGCTACACCTTC,CASSSPGPQNYGYTF
TRBV19,TRBJ1-1,-,-,TGTGCCAGTAGTATAGGTCAGGCCAACACTGAAGCTTTCTTT,CASSIGQANTEAFF
TRBV5-1,TRBJ1-2,-,-,TGCGCCAGCAGCTTGGGTGTGGGCGAGGGCTATGGCTACACCTTC,CASSLGVGEGYGYTF
TRBV29-1,TRBJ1-1,once,-,TGCAGCGTTGAAGCTGCCGGGGAAGCTTTCTTT,CSVEAAGEAFF
TRBV28,TRBJ2-7,-,TRBD1,TGTGCCAGCCAGGACAGGCGAAGGTCCTACGAGCAGTACTTC,CASQDRRRSYEQYF
TRBV28,TRBJ1-5,-,-,TGTGCCAGCAGTTTTCCGACAGGAAGTCAGCCCCAGCATTTT,CASSFPTGSQPQHF
TRBV6-1,TRBJ2-1,-,-,TGTGCCAGCAGTGAAGCGCCTAGGTTAGGTTTTGAGCAGTTCTTC,CASSEAPRLGFEQFF
TRBV19,TRBJ2-4,-,-,TGTGCCAGTAGTATAACTAGCTGGGACATTCAGTACTTC,CASSITSWDIQYF
TRBV18,TRBJ2-1,-,TRBD2,TGTGCCAGCTCACTCAAAGCGGGGAAGAATGAGCAGTTCTTC,CASSLKAGKNEQFF
TRBV6-5,TRBJ2-7,-,-,TGTGCCAGCAGTTACGACAGCTACGAGCAGTACTTC,CASSYDSYEQYF
TRBV7-3,TRBJ2-1,-,-,TGTGCCAGCAGCCCCGGCGGGAATGAGCAGTTCTTC,CASSPGGNEQFF
TRBV5-4,TRBJ1-1,-,TRBD1,TGTGCCAGCAGCCCCCCGCCAACAGGGGGGCACACTGAAGCTTTCTTT,CASSPPPTGGHTEAFF
TRBV19,TRBJ2-1,-,TRBD2,TGTGCCAGCCATTCCGGGGGGCTAGCGGGATCCTATGAGCAGTTCTTC,CASHSGGLAGSYEQFF
TRBV19,TRBJ1-1,-,-,TGTGCCAGTAGGCCGGACGGGCGGGGCACTGAAGCTTTCTTT,CASRPDGRGTEAFF
TRBV6-6,TRBJ2-5,-,TRBD1,TGTGCCAGCAGTCCAGTGACAGGGCAGGAGACCCAGTACTTC,CASSPVTGQETQYF
TRBV29-1,TRBJ1-1,once,TRBD1,TGCAGCGCCACCGTCCAGGGGGCCCGCACTGAAGCTTTCTTT,CSATVQGARTEAFF
TRBV5-1,TRBJ2-3,-,-,TGCGCCAGCAGCCCTATCTCCGGCACAGATACGCAGTATTTT,CASSPISGTDTQYF
TRBV4-1,TRBJ2-7,-,TRBD1,TGCGCCAGCAGCCAAGTCGCGGGACAGGGAGTATCGGCCTACGAGCAGTACTTC,CASSQVAGQGVSAYEQYF
TRBV11-2,TRBJ2-7,-,-,TGTGCCAGCAGACATATAAGCCGCGGTTTGAGCTCCTACGAGCAGTACTTC,CASRHISRGLSSYEQYF
TRBV6-4,TRBJ2-1,-,-,TGTGCCAGCAGTGATAGTGGGACAACTAATGAGCAGTTCTTC,CASSDSGTTNEQFF
TRBV10-3,TRBJ2-5,-,-,TGTGCCATCAGTGGGACAGACCAAGAGACCCAGTACTTC,CAISGTDQETQYF
TRBV19,TRBJ1-6,-,TRBD1,TGTGCCAGTAGTAGCCAGCATCGTCGACAGGGGGGGACGACAAGTTCACCCCTCCACTTT,CASSSQHRRQGGTTSSPLHF
TRBV14,TRBJ2-4,-,TRBD2,TGTGCCAGCAGCCCGACTAGCGGGAGACTTGCAGCCAAAAACATTCAGTACTTC,CASSPTSGRLAAKNIQYF